This T cell receptor (beta chain) stems from a study of blood T cells in healthy people across ages. Study outcomes and limitations: Unsorted PBMC material precluded a definitive naive versus antigen-experienced comparison. When set beside aged donors, long-lived donors presented more naive CD4+ cells and higher diversity.

With a J-beta primer mix and a sample-barcoded 5' primer, a second PCR ran roughly 6 to 12 cycles. Every cDNA was tagged by a template-switch adaptor with 12 random nucleotides. MiXCR, applied by TCRdb to the 5' RACE reads, yields one record per CDR3 protein. The sample has fewer than 2,000,000 distinct CDR3 sequences; roughly 32% are singletons. Total RNA was extracted at no less than 5.5 micrograms per sample. A note on this clonotype: Its specificity is unknown.

J gave up 5 bases and V 5 bases, and 2 bases lay outside the gene matches. The germline CDR1 and CDR2 sequences are MNHEY and SVGEGT. The CDR3 is 13 residues long. Sequenced: blood. This rearrangement joins TRBV6-2 or TRBV6-3 to TRBJ1-2; TRBD1 agrees at 10 bases. The clonotype was recovered from a woman between 25 and 40 years old in good health. CDR3 amino acids: CASSTDRGYGYTF. CDR3 DNA sequence: TGTGCCAGCAGTACGGACAGGGGGTATGGCTACACCTTC.